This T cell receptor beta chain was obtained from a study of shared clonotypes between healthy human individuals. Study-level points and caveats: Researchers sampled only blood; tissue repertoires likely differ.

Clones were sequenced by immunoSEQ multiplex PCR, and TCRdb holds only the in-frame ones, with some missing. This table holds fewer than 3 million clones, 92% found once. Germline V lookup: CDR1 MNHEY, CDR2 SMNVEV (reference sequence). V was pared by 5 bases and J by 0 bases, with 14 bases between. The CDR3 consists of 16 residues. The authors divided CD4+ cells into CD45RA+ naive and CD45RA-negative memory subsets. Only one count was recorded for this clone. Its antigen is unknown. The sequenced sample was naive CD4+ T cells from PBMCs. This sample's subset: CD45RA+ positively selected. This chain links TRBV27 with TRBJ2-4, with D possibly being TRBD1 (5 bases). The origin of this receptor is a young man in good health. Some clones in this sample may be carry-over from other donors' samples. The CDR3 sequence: CASSLGAGRAKNIQYF. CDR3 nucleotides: TGTGCCAGCAGTCTTGGGGCAGGGCGAGCCAAAAACATTCAGTACTTC.